Listed below are T cell receptor beta chains from one sample, sequenced in a study of T cell responses to AZD1222 COVID-19 vaccine. Repertoires were generated with immunoSEQ multiplex PCR, while TCRdb's copy carries only in-frame clones and drops some. There are 110,000 or so clones in the sample; 86% occur only once, and roughly 3% lies in the top ten. Specimen: peripheral blood, collected on day 0 of AZD1222 vaccination. These receptors all stem from an adult in good health. Both conserved end residues are part of each CDR3. The D gene is left open where the match is weak. Where a row states a size, it is once, few, many or the class of an expanded clone; other rows omit it.

J | D | V | size | CDR3 | DNA
TRBJ1-5 | - | TRBV6-5 | few | CASRTTGNQPQHF | TGTGCCAGCAGAACTACAGGGAATCAGCCCCAGCATTTT
TRBJ1-1 | - | TRBV6-2/TRBV6-3 | few | CASSYAIVTEAFF | TGTGCCAGCAGTTACGCCATAGTCACTGAAGCTTTCTTT
TRBJ1-2 | - | TRBV24-1 | few | CATSDPEDRGYTF | TGTGCCACCAGTGATCCAGAGGATCGTGGCTACACCTTC
TRBJ1-2 | - | TRBV10-2 | - | CASRYSFLNYGYTF | TGCGCCAGCAGATACAGCTTCCTTAACTATGGCTACACCTTC
TRBJ2-5 | - | TRBV27 | - | CASSFGGNRGRETQYF | TGTGCCAGCAGTTTTGGGGGGAACAGGGGCCGGGAGACCCAGTACTTC
TRBJ2-3 | - | TRBV4-1 | - | CASSQDSRQGSSSTDTQYF | TGCGCCAGCAGCCAAGACTCCCGGCAGGGGAGTTCTAGCACAGATACGCAGTATTTT
TRBJ1-3 | - | TRBV12-3/TRBV12-4 | - | CASTFSPGNTIYF | TGTGCCAGCACCTTCTCTCCTGGGAACACCATATATTTT
TRBJ1-2 | TRBD1 | TRBV2 | - | CASIDRNRGYGYTF | TGTGCCAGCATAGATAGGAACAGGGGGTATGGCTACACCTTC
TRBJ2-1 | - | TRBV2 | - | CASGPLDSLGYNEQFF | TGTGCCAGCGGTCCCTTAGACAGTTTGGGGTACAATGAGCAGTTCTTC
TRBJ1-5 | - | TRBV4-1 | - | CASSQSSRDQPQHF | TGCGCCAGCAGCCAAAGTTCGCGGGATCAGCCCCAGCATTTT
TRBJ1-4 | - | TRBV5-4 | - | CASSRGQDEKLFF | TGTGCCAGCAGCCGGGGACAAGACGAAAAACTGTTTTTT
TRBJ1-2 | - | TRBV3-1/TRBV3-2 | - | CASSQGGVEGYTF | TGTGCCAGCAGCCAAGGGGGAGTCGAGGGCTACACCTTC
TRBJ1-5 | - | TRBV7-3 | once | CASSFMRYVSNQPQHF | TGTGCCAGCAGCTTTATGAGGTACGTTAGCAATCAGCCCCAGCATTTT
TRBJ1-1 | - | TRBV29-1 | - | CSVEFWGENTEAFF | TGCAGCGTTGAGTTCTGGGGCGAGAACACTGAAGCTTTCTTT
TRBJ2-1 | - | TRBV7-2 | - | CASSGYNEQFF | TGTGCCAGCAGCGGGTACAATGAGCAGTTCTTC
TRBJ1-2 | - | TRBV28 | - | CASSLGARYSMVYTF | TGTGCCAGCAGTTTAGGGGCCAGATACTCTATGGTCTACACCTTC
TRBJ2-3 | - | TRBV6-4 | - | CATSEGPHTQYF | TGTGCCACCAGTGAAGGCCCCCATACGCAGTATTTT
TRBJ1-2 | TRBD1 | TRBV28 | - | CASSSRVYGQGYGYTF | TGTGCCAGCAGTTCCCGCGTTTATGGACAGGGGTATGGCTACACCTTC